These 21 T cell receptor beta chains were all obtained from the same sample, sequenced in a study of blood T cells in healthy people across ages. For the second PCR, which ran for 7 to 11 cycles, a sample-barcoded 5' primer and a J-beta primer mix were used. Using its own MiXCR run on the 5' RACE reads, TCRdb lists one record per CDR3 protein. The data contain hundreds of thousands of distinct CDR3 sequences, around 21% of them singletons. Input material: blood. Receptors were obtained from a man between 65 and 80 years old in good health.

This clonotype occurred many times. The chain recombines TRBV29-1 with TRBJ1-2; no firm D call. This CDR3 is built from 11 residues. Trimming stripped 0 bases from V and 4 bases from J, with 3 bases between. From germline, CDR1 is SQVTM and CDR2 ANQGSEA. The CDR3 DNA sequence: TGCAGCGTTGAAGAGGGCTATGGCTACACCTTC. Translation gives CSVEEGYGYTF.

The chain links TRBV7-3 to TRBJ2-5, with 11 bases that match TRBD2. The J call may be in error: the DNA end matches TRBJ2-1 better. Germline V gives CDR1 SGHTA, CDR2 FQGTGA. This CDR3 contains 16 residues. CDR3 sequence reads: CASSGRSGRGGDEQFF. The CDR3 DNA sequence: TGTGCCAGCAGCGGACGTAGCGGGAGGGGGGGAGATGAGCAGTTCTTC.

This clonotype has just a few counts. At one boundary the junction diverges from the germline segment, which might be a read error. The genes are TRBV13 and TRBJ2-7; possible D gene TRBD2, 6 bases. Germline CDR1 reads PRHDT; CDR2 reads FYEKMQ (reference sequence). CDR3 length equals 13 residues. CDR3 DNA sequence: TGTGCCAGCAGCTTAATCGGAGGGAGAGGGGTGGACTTC. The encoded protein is CASSLIGGRGVDF.

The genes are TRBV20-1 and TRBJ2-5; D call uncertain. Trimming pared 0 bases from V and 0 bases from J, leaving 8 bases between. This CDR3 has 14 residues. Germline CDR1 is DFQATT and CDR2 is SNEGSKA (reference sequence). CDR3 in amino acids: CSARDQLNQETQYF. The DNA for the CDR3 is TGCAGTGCTAGAGATCAACTAAACCAAGAGACCCAGTACTTC.

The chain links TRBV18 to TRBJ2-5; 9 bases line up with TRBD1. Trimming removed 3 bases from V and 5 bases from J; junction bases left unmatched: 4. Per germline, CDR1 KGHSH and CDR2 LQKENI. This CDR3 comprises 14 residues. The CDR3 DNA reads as TGTGCCAGCTCACCGAAACAGGGGGCCGAGACCCAGTACTTC. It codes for CASSPKQGAETQYF.

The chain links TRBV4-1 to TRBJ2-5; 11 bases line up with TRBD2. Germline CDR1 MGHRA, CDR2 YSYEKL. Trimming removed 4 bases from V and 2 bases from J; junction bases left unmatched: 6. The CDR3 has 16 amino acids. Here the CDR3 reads CASSRTGTSGQETQYF. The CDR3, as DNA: TGCGCCAGCAGCCGCACCGGGACTAGCGGACAAGAGACCCAGTACTTC.

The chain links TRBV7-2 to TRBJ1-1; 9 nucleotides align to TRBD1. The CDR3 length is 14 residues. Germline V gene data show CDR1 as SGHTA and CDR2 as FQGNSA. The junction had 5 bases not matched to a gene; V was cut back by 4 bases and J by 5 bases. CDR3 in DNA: TGTGCCAGCAGCTCGACAGGGGGGTTGACTGAAGCTTTCTTT. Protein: CASSSTGGLTEAFF.

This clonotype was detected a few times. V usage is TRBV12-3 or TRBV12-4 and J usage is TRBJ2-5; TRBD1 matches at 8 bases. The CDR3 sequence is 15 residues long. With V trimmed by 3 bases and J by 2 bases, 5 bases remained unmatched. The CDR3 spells CASSLRTGKQETQYF. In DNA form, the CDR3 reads TGTGCCAGCAGTTTGAGGACAGGGAAGCAAGAGACCCAGTACTTC.

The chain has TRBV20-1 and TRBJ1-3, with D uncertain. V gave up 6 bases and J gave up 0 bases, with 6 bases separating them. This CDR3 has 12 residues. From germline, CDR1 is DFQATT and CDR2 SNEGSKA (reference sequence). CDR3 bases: TGCAGTGCCGTGGTCTCTGGAAACACCATATATTTT. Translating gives CSAVVSGNTIYF.

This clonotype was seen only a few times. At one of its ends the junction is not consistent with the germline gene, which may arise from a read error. The DNA of the CDR3 is TGCGCCAGCAGTACAGGGTCGGCCAAAACCATTCAGTACTTC. Amino acid sequence: CASSTGSAKTIQYF. The V gene is TRBV4-1, the J gene TRBJ2-4; D is possibly TRBD1 (6 bases). CDR3 size: 14 residues. Per the germline V gene, CDR1 is MGHRA and CDR2 is YSYEKL.

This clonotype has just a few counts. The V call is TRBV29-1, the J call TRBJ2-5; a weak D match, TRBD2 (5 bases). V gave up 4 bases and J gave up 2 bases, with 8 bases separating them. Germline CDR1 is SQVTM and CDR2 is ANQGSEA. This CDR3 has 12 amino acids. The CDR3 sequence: CSVVALQETQYF. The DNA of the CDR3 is TGCAGCGTTGTAGCGCTTCAAGAGACCCAGTACTTC.

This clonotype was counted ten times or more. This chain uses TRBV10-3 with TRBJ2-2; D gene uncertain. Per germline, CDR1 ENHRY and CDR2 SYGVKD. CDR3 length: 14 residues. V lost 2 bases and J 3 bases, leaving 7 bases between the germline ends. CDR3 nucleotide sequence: TGTGCCATCAGTGAGGCAGGTTACACCGGGGAGCTGTTTTTT. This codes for CAISEAGYTGELFF.

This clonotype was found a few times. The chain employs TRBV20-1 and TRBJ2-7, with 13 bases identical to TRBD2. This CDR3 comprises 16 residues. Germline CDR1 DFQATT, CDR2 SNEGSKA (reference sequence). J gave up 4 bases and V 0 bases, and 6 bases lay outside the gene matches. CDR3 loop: CSARDPGTSGTYEQYF. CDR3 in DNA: TGCAGTGCTAGAGATCCCGGGACTAGCGGGACTTACGAGCAGTACTTC.

The CDR3, as DNA: TGCAGTGCTCCGGACAGGAGGAGCTACGAGCAGTACTTC. It translates to CSAPDRRSYEQYF. The genes are TRBV20-1 and TRBJ2-7; 7 nucleotides align to TRBD1. J lost 3 bases, V lost 5 bases, and 7 bases had no gene match. The CDR3 runs 13 residues. Looked up from germline, CDR1 is DFQATT and CDR2 is SNEGSKA (reference sequence).

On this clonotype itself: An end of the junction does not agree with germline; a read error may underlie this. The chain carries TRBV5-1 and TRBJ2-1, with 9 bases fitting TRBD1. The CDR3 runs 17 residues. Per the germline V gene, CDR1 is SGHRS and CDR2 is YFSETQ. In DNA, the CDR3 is TGCGCCAGCAGCTTGGGCCCACAGGGGGCCTCCTATAATGAGCAGTTCTTC. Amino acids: CASSLGPQGASYNEQFF.

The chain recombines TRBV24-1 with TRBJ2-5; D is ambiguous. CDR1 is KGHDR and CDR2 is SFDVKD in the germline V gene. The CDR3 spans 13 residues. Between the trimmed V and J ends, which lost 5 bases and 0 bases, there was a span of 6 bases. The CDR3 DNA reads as TGTGCCACCAGTGTCCGGAACCAAGAGACCCAGTACTTC. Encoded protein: CATSVRNQETQYF.

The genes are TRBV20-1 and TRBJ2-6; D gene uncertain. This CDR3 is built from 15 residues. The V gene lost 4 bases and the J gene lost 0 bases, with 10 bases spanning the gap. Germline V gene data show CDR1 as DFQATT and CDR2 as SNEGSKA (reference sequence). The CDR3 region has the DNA TGCAGTGCTACAGGAGTCCTCTCTGGGGCCAACGTCCTGACTTTC. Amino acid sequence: CSATGVLSGANVLTF.

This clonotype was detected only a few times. The CDR3 spells CASTRNMNTEAFF. The CDR3 DNA reads as TGTGCCAGCACTCGGAACATGAACACTGAAGCTTTCTTT. The chain employs TRBV5-5 and TRBJ1-1; no definite D call. Germline-derived CDR1 and CDR2 are SGHKS and YYEKEE (reference sequence). Trimming stripped 6 bases from V and 0 bases from J, with 9 bases between. This CDR3 contains 13 residues.

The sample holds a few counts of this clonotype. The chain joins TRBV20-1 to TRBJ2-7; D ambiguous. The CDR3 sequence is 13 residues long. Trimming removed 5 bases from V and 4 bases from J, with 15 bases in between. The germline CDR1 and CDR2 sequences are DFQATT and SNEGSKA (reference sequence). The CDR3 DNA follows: TGCAGTGCTTCCTGGCGGACCCGGTACGAGCAGTACTTC. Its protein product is CSASWRTRYEQYF.

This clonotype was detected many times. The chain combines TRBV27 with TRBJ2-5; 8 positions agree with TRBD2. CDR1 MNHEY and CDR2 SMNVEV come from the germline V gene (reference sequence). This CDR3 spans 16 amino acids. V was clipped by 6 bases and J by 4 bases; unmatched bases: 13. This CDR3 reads CASSPSGLVGRETQYF. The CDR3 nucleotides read TGTGCCAGCAGCCCCTCGGGACTAGTAGGCCGAGAGACCCAGTACTTC.

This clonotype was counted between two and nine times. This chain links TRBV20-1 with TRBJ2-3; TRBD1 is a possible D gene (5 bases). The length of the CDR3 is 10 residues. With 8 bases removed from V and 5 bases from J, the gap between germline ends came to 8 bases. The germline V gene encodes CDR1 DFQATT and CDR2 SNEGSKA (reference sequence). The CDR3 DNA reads TGCAGTCGAAGGGGAGATACGCAGTATTTT. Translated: CSRRGDTQYF.